This T cell receptor beta chain derives from a study of T cells in Graves' hyperthyroidism and ophthalmopathy. Study-wide points: Most clonotypes expanded in thyroid above 0.001 were likewise present in blood.

Germline V lookup: CDR1 SEHNR, CDR2 FQNEAQ (reference sequence). The CDR3 runs to 14 residues. Trimming stripped 6 bases from V and 1 base from J, with 13 bases between. Template material for amplifying TCR beta CDR3 regions consisted of RNA transcripts. The HTBI set primed first-round TCR CDR3 RT-PCR. TCRdb reprocessed the multiplex PCR reads with MiXCR, giving one entry per CDR3 protein. The sample records around 620,000 distinct CDR3 sequences, roughly 50% being singletons. This clonotype came up once. As yet, its antigen is unknown. Specimen: peripheral blood or thyroid tissue (not recorded which). The sequence was obtained from an adult woman with Graves' disease, either hyperthyroidism or ophthalmopathy (not recorded which). This chain joins TRBV7-9 and TRBJ2-7, with TRBD1 as a possible D gene (5 bases). Written as DNA, the CDR3 is TGTGCCAGCAGAGAACAGGACCCTTCCTACGAGCAGTACTTC. It translates to CASREQDPSYEQYF.